The sample holds a few counts of the clone carrying this T cell receptor beta chain. Trimming stripped 2 bases from V and 5 bases from J, with 16 bases between. There are 15 residues in the CDR3. Germline V gene data show CDR1 as SGHRS and CDR2 as YFSETQ. CD25-based Treg depletion was applied to purified naive CD4+ T cells. Constant-region reverse primers amplified full-length variable regions, followed by semi-nested Nested Universal Primer A PCR. MiXCR, run by TCRdb on the 5' RACE reads, gives a single entry per CDR3 protein. This sample yields about 55,000 distinct CDR3 sequences, of which 15% to 20% are seen a single time; approximately 2.5% belongs to the top ten.

Source material: naive CD4+ T cells sorted from blood. This sample's subset: naive CD4+ T cells, CD4+CD45RA+CD25-. The TCR was taken from a female donor with breast cancer. V and J are TRBV5-1 and TRBJ2-5; no firm D call. The DNA of the CDR3 is TGCGCCAGCAGCTTCAATAGAGGAGTCGGGGAGACCCAGTACTTC. It is translated as CASSFNRGVGETQYF.